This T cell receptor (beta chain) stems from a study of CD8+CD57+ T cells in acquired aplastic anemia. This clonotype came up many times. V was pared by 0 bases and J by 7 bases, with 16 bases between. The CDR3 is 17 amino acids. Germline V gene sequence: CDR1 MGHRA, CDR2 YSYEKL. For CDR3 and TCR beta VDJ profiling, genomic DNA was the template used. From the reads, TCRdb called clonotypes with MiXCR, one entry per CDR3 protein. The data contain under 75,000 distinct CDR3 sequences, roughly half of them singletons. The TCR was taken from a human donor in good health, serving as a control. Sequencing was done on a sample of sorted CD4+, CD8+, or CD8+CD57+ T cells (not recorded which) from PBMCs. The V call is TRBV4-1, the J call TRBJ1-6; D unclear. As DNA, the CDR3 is TGCGCCAGCAGCCAAGAATCCCCAGCCCCTGGGAATTCACCCCTCCACTTT. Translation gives CASSQESPAPGNSPLHF.